This T cell receptor beta chain was identified in a study of shared clonotypes between healthy human individuals. Findings and limits, study-wide: Generation probabilities were higher for clonotypes shared across all four sorted-subset donors than for unshared ones. Between four donors, naive CD4 clonotypes were shared at a level of about 5.3%. Larger estimated richness was generally seen in naive subsets than in memory subsets.

Per the germline V gene, CDR1 is SGHKS and CDR2 is YYEKEE (reference sequence). Trimming stripped 2 bases from V and 6 bases from J, with 12 bases between. The CDR3 totals 14 residues. With respect to this clone: Its matching antigen is unknown.

Across several immunoSEQ plates, the genomic DNA of each subset was split evenly. Clones were read by immunoSEQ multiplex PCR, and TCRdb kept only the in-frame ones, dropping some. Of about 380,000 clones listed, about 96% are singletons. The chain links TRBV5-5 to TRBJ2-1; maybe TRBD2 (5 bases). The receptor was isolated from a man aged 30 to 39 in good health. The sequenced sample consisted of memory CD8+ T cells sorted from blood. Subset in this sample: CD45RO+ cells pooled with CCR7-negative TemRA cells. The CDR3 bases are TGTGCCAGCAGCTTATGGACTGACACCAATGAGCAGTTCTTC. Translation: CASSLWTDTNEQFF.